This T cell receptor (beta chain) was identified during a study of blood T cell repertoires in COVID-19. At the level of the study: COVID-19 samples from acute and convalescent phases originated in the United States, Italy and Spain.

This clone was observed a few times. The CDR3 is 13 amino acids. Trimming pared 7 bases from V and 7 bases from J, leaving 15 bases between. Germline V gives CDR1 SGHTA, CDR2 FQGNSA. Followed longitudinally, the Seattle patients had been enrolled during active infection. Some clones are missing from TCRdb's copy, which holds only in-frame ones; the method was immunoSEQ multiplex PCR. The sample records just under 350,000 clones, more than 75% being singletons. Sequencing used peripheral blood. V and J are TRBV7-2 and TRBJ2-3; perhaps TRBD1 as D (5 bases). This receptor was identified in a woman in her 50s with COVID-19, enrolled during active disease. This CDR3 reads CASTRAGLNTQYF. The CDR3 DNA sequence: TGTGCCAGCACCCGGGCAGGGCTTAATACGCAGTATTTT.